This TCR beta chain was sequenced in a study of early T cells in non-severe SARS-CoV-2 infection. Background on the study: Unpaired chains resulted from sequencing bulk RNA of unsorted whole blood.

Study-level points and caveats: VDJdb matching skewed toward anti-spike CD8 responses, missing private and CD4 specificities.

Molecules of cDNA were individually given unique molecular identifiers that were attached to them. From the 5' RACE reads, TCRdb called clonotypes with MiXCR, one entry per CDR3 protein. The data hold some 80,000 distinct CDR3 sequences, with more than 4% observed a single time. Germline CDR1 SGHAT, CDR2 FQNNGV. CDR3 length: 16 amino acids. Trimming shortened V by 4 bases and J by 0 bases, and 15 bases separated the two germline ends. Ten or more counts support this clonotype. What it recognizes is unknown. V is TRBV11-2 and J is TRBJ2-5; D call uncertain. This TCR was sampled from an adult who was a healthcare worker with PCR-confirmed SARS-CoV-2 infection or an uninfected control (not recorded which). This sample comprised whole blood, obtained at baseline. In nucleotides, the CDR3 is TGTGCCAGCAGCTCCGGGTCTGGATGGTACCAAGAGACCCAGTACTTC. Translating it yields CASSSGSGWYQETQYF.